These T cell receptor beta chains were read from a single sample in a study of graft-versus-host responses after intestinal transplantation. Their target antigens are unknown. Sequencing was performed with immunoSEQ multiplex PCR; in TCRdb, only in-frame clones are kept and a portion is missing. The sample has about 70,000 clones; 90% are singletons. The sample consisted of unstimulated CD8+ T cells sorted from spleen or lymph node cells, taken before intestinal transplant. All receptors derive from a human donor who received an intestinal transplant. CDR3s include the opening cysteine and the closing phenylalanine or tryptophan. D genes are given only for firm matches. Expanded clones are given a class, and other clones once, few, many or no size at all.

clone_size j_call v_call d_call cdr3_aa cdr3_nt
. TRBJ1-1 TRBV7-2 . CASSLGGLGTEAFF TGTGCCAGCAGCTTGGGGGGGCTTGGCACTGAAGCTTTCTTT
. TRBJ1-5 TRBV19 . CASSTPGEFYQPQHF TGTGCCAGTAGCACCCCGGGGGAGTTTTATCAGCCCCAGCATTTT
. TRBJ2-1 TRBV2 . CASSIAYNEQFF TGTGCCAGCAGTATAGCCTACAATGAGCAGTTCTTC
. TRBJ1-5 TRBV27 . CASSLGVSVMRPQHF TGTGCCAGCAGTTTGGGCGTGTCGGTGATGCGGCCCCAGCATTTT
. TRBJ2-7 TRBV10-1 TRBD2 CASSLAGGHEQYF TGCGCCAGCAGCCTAGCGGGGGGCCACGAGCAGTACTTC
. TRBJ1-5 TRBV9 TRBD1 CASSPGTGSAQPQHF TGTGCCAGCAGCCCCGGGACAGGGTCGGCTCAGCCCCAGCATTTT
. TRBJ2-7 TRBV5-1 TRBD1 CASSLGLTGGTYEQYF TGCGCCAGCAGCTTGGGCCTGACAGGGGGGACCTACGAGCAGTACTTC
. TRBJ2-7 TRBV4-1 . CASSQGQTYEQYF TGCGCCAGCAGCCAAGGACAGACCTACGAGCAGTACTTC
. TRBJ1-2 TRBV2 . CASSEYRGQKPRGGYTF TGTGCCAGCAGTGAATATAGAGGGCAGAAACCACGAGGGGGCTACACCTTC
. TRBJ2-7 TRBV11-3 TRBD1 CASSPGQGSMAYEQYF TGTGCCAGCAGCCCGGGACAGGGGAGCATGGCCTACGAGCAGTACTTC
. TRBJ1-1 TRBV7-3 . CASSLWEGSNEAFF TGTGCCAGCAGCTTATGGGAGGGGTCAAATGAAGCTTTCTTT
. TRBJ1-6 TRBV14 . CASSQTVAGVNSPLHF TGTGCCAGCAGCCAGACGGTTGCGGGTGTTAATTCACCCCTCCACTTT
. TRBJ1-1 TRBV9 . CASSGTGGDAEAFF TGTGCCAGCAGCGGAACCGGGGGGGATGCTGAAGCTTTCTTT
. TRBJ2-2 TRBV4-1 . CASSQVAGSGELFF TGCGCCAGCAGCCAAGTCGCTGGGAGCGGGGAGCTGTTTTTT
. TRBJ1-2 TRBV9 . CASSVVTADGYTF TGTGCCAGCAGCGTAGTAACAGCGGATGGCTACACCTTC
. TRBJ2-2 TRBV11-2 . CASSPRTANTGELFF TGTGCCAGCAGCCCACGGACAGCGAACACCGGGGAGCTGTTTTTT
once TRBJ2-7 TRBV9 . CASSPWGGSSYEQYF TGTGCCAGCAGCCCATGGGGGGGCAGCTCCTACGAGCAGTACTTC
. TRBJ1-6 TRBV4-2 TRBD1 CASSDRGAYSPLHF TGTGCCAGCAGCGACAGGGGTGCGTATTCACCCCTCCACTTT
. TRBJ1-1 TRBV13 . CASIPGGQGTEAFF TGTGCCAGCATACCGGGGGGGCAGGGCACTGAAGCTTTCTTT
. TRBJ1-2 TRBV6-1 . CAGRDFRQFNYGYTF TGTGCCGGCCGGGACTTCCGACAGTTTAACTATGGCTACACCTTC
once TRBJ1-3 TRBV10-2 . CASRVGHYSGNTIYF TGCGCCAGCAGAGTTGGACACTACTCTGGAAACACCATATATTTT
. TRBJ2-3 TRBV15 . CATEKGRGGQDTQYF TGTGCCACCGAAAAGGGGAGGGGGGGCCAGGATACGCAGTATTTT
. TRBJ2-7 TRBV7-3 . CASSLHSGPGYEQYF TGTGCCAGCAGCTTACATTCAGGGCCCGGGTACGAGCAGTACTTC
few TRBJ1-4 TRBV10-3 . CAIHNRRNEKLFF TGTGCCATCCACAACCGGAGGAATGAAAAACTGTTTTTT
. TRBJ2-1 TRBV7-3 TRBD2 CASSLGWGGNEQFF TGTGCCAGCAGCTTAGGCTGGGGGGGGAATGAGCAGTTCTTC
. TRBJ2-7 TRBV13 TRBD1 CASSFGQDSYEQYF TGTGCCAGCAGCTTCGGACAGGACTCCTACGAGCAGTACTTC
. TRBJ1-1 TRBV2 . CASVRTHGTEAFF TGTGCCAGCGTCCGGACACACGGGACTGAAGCTTTCTTT
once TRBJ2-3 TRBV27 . CASSPDGTSTDTQYF TGTGCCAGCAGTCCGGACGGGACTAGCACAGATACGCAGTATTTT
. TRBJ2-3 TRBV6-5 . CASRLTDTQYF TGTGCCAGCAGACTCACAGATACGCAGTATTTT
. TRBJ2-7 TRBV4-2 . CASRGNSYEQYF TGTGCCAGCCGCGGCAACTCCTACGAGCAGTACTTC
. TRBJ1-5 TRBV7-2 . CASSPQQGLYSNQPQHF TGTGCCAGCAGCCCCCAGCAGGGTCTGTATAGCAATCAGCCCCAGCATTTT
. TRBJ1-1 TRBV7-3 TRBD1 CASSPQDRVGAFF TGTGCCAGCAGCCCCCAAGACAGGGTTGGAGCTTTCTTT
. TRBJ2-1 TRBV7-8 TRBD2 CASSPPRWTSGQNEQFF TGTGCCAGCAGCCCCCCCCGGTGGACTAGCGGGCAAAATGAGCAGTTCTTC
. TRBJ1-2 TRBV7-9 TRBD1 CASKDRGDGYTF TGTGCCAGCAAGGACAGGGGCGATGGCTACACCTTC
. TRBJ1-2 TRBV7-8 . CASSLQGFGYGYTF TGTGCCAGCAGCTTACAGGGTTTTGGGTATGGCTACACCTTC
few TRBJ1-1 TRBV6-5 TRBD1 CASSYFPGQDTEAFF TGTGCCAGCAGTTACTTCCCGGGACAGGACACTGAAGCTTTCTTT
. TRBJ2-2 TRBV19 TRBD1 CASSEQGYTGELFF TGTGCCAGTAGTGAACAGGGGTACACCGGGGAGCTGTTTTTT
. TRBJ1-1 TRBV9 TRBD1 CASSVQPTGQGYTEAFF TGTGCCAGCAGCGTCCAACCTACGGGACAGGGATACACTGAAGCTTTCTTT
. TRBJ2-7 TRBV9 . CASSVEAGSGYEQYF TGTGCCAGCAGCGTAGAGGCAGGGTCAGGCTACGAGCAGTACTTC
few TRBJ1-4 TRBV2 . CASSEAGSNEKLFF TGTGCCAGCAGTGAGGCGGGGTCTAATGAAAAACTGTTTTTT
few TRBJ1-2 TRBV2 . CASSEAQRGHNYGYTF TGTGCCAGCAGTGAAGCGCAGAGGGGACACAACTATGGCTACACCTTC
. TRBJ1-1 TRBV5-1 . CASSLLGLPGNTEAFF TGCGCCAGCAGCCTGCTTGGGCTTCCTGGGAACACTGAAGCTTTCTTT
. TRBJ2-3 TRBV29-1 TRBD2 CSAAGLAGGDTQYF TGCAGCGCCGCCGGACTAGCGGGGGGGGATACGCAGTATTTT
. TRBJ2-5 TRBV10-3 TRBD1 CAISESGDRGWETQYF TGTGCCATCAGTGAGTCGGGGGACAGGGGCTGGGAGACCCAGTACTTC
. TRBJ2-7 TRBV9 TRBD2 CASSGGGFATYEQYF TGTGCCAGCAGCGGGGGGGGGTTTGCTACCTACGAGCAGTACTTC
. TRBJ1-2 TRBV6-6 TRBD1 CASTLIVQGAHGYTF TGTGCCAGCACCCTAATAGTACAGGGGGCGCATGGCTACACCTTC
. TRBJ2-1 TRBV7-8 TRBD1 CASSLGDSLYNEQFF TGTGCCAGCAGCTTAGGGGACAGCCTCTACAATGAGCAGTTCTTC
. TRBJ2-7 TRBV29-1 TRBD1 CSGGTGEAYEQYF TGCAGCGGCGGGACAGGGGAGGCCTACGAGCAGTACTTC
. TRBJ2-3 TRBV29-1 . CSEGGGDTQYF TGCAGCGAGGGAGGGGGGGATACGCAGTATTTT
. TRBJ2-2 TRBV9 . CASSVASGSGELFF TGTGCCAGCAGCGTAGCTTCGGGGTCCGGGGAGCTGTTTTTT
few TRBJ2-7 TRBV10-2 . CASSEDLPYEQYF TGCGCCAGCAGTGAAGACTTACCCTACGAGCAGTACTTC
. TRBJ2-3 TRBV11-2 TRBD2 CASSLGGSGDTDTQYF TGTGCCAGCAGCTTAGGGGGTAGCGGGGACACAGATACGCAGTATTTT